These T cell receptor beta chains were read from a single sample in a study of T cells after yellow fever vaccination. Using its own MiXCR run on the 5' RACE reads, TCRdb lists one record per CDR3 protein. The data hold a few hundred thousand distinct CDR3 sequences, with over 4% observed a single time. Sample: PBMCs, taken 5 days after the yellow fever booster vaccination. Receptors originate from a man between 18 and 35 years old who received the YFV17D yellow fever vaccine. The CDR3 runs from the conserved cysteine through the conserved F or W. The D gene is left open where the match is weak. For some rows the clone size is stated as once, few or many, or as a class when expanded; others skip it.

D gene	CDR3 length	V gene	J gene	clone size	CDR3 DNA	CDR3 protein
TRBD1	13	TRBV20-1	TRBJ1-1	few	TGCAGTGCTAGGGCCGGACAGGGATCTGAAGCTTTCTTT	CSARAGQGSEAFF
.	15	TRBV20-1	TRBJ1-1	.	TGCAGTGCTAGGGCCCCGGGAGGGGCGAGTACTGAAGCTTTCTTT	CSARAPGGASTEAFF
.	14	TRBV11-2	TRBJ2-7	.	TGTGCCAGCAGTCCAAACGTTCAGAGCTACGAGCAGTACTTC	CASSPNVQSYEQYF
.	16	TRBV9	TRBJ2-4	many	TGTGCCAGCAGCGAACAGGCGGGCCAAGCCAAAAACATTCAGTACTTC	CASSEQAGQAKNIQYF
TRBD1	15	TRBV19	TRBJ1-5	few	TGTGCCAGTAGTACCCAATTTACAGGGGAATGGCCCCAGCATTTT	CASSTQFTGEWPQHF
.	19	TRBV6-5	TRBJ2-3	few	TGTGCCAGCAGTCCCTGGGGCCTTATGGGCGGGGGCCCCACAGATACGCAGTATTTT	CASSPWGLMGGGPTDTQYF
TRBD1	18	TRBV7-2	TRBJ2-6	many	TGTGCCAGCAGGCGGGACAGGGGGCGCTTATCTGGGGCCAACGTCCTGACTTTC	CASRRDRGRLSGANVLTF
TRBD1	14	TRBV29-1	TRBJ1-2	.	TGCAGCGTTGAACTCCGGACAGGGAACTATGGCTACACCTTC	CSVELRTGNYGYTF
TRBD1	16	TRBV20-1	TRBJ1-5	many	TGCAGTGCCGGCGGGACAGGGATTTTACGCAATCAGCCCCAGCATTTT	CSAGGTGILRNQPQHF
TRBD1	16	TRBV4-3	TRBJ2-1	few	TGCGCCAGCAGCCGGGCTTTCCAGGGGGCGGGCGATGAGCAGTTCTTC	CASSRAFQGAGDEQFF
.	15	TRBV24-1	TRBJ2-3	.	TGTGCCACCAGTGACGATAGTAGGGGATCGGATACGCAGTATTTT	CATSDDSRGSDTQYF